This T cell receptor (beta chain) was sequenced in a study of CD4 T cells in relation to SARS-CoV-2 and coronaviruses. Study-level information: PBMCs were cultured with antigen for approximately nine days before TCR beta sequencing. Study conclusions and caveats: Compared with monoreactive clones, crossreactive clones showed significantly weaker SARS-CoV-2 expansion.

This clone was seen only a few times. Its antigen remains unknown. Sequenced by immunoSEQ multiplex PCR; TCRdb stores in-frame clones only, minus some. The sample holds some 30,000 clones, around 76% seen once. CD4+ T cells from unexposed donors were obtained before the COVID-19 pandemic (2011-2018). Isolation of CD4+ T cells took place after less than 13 days in culture. The CDR3 is made up of 16 amino acids. V was clipped by 0 bases and J by 4 bases; unmatched bases: 0. Germline V gene lookup returns CDR1 SGHNT and CDR2 YYREEE (reference sequence). This clonotype originated in a human donor in good health. The rearrangement uses TRBV5-4 and TRBJ2-2; 13 positions match TRBD2. The sequencing input was CD4+ T cells from PBMCs, cultured in vitro. As DNA, the CDR3 is TGTGCCAGCAGCTTGGGGACTAGCGGGAGCACCGGGGAGCTGTTTTTT. Its protein product is CASSLGTSGSTGELFF.